What follows are 28 T cell receptor beta chains derived from one specimen sequenced in a study of OX40 agonist ivuxolimab in advanced cancers. Method: immunoSEQ multiplex PCR; TCRdb's copy keeps in-frame clones and lacks some. The repertoire holds about 48,000 clones, with approximately 90% as singletons. Sequenced material: CD4+ or CD8+ T cells sorted from blood, taken in a trial of the OX40 agonist ivuxolimab. The receptors originated from an adult with an advanced solid tumor such as melanoma, head and neck, liver or kidney cancer.

The rearrangement links TRBV28 to TRBJ2-5; 10 bases are a match to TRBD1. The J call could be wrong; TRBJ2-7 is a better fit for the DNA end. Germline lookup yields CDR1 MDHEN and CDR2 SYDVKM. The CDR3 consists of 16 residues. The CDR3 region is CASSPGPGTGAYEQYF. CDR3 bases: TGTGCCAGCAGCCCTGGCCCCGGGACAGGGGCCTACGAGCAGTACTTC.

The V call is TRBV7-9, the J call TRBJ2-2, with a possible D match to TRBD1 (5 bases). CDR3 length: 15 residues. V lost 4 bases, J lost 0 bases, and 9 bases lay in between. Germline V gene lookup returns CDR1 SEHNR and CDR2 FQNEAQ (reference sequence). The CDR3 bases are TGTGCCAGCAGCTGGACAAACGCGAACACCGGGGAGCTGTTTTTT. It encodes CASSWTNANTGELFF. The full variable domain, rest sourced from reference TRBV7-9 and TRBJ2-2, is DTGVSQNPRHKITKRGQNVTFRCDPISEHNRLYWYRQTLGQGPEFLTYFQNEAQLEKSRLLSDRFSAERPKGSFSTLEIQRTEQGDSAMYLCASSWTNANTGELFFGEGSRLTVL.

The V gene is TRBV6-5, the J gene TRBJ1-1; 8 bases align to TRBD1. The V segment lost 7 bases and the J segment 1 base; nucleotides outside the gene matches: 8. Germline V gene sequence: CDR1 MNHEY, CDR2 SVGAGI. The length of the CDR3 is 15 residues. The CDR3 is CASNPRQGPNTEAFF. Written as DNA, the CDR3 is TGTGCCAGCAACCCCCGACAGGGGCCGAACACTGAAGCTTTCTTT.

V is TRBV28 and J is TRBJ2-7; D not resolved. The CDR3 is made up of 13 amino acids. Trimming removed 4 bases at V and 3 bases at J, with 10 bases between. Germline V gives CDR1 MDHEN, CDR2 SYDVKM. Here the CDR3 DNA reads TGTGCCAGCAGTTCCCCCGCCGGCTACGAGCAGTACTTC. It is translated as CASSSPAGYEQYF. Drawing the rest from reference TRBV28 and TRBJ2-7, the complete variable domain is DVKVTQSSRYLVKRTGEKVFLECVQDMDHENMFWYRQDPGLGLRLIYFSYDVKMKEKGDIPEGYSVSREKKERFSLILESASTNQTSMYLCASSSPAGYEQYFGPGTRLTVT.

The chain couples TRBV27 to TRBJ2-3; 13 bases are a match to TRBD2. The CDR3 is 19 residues long. Germline CDR1 reads MNHEY; CDR2 reads SMNVEV (reference sequence). J gave up 0 bases and V 6 bases, and 12 bases lay outside the gene matches. The CDR3 reads CASRLTWGLAGYSTDTQYF. Here the CDR3 DNA reads TGTGCCAGCAGGCTAACCTGGGGACTAGCGGGATACAGCACAGATACGCAGTATTTT.

This chain connects TRBV28 to TRBJ2-3; no definite D call. The CDR3 runs to 16 residues. V gave up 6 bases and J gave up 5 bases, with 21 bases separating them. Germline lookup yields CDR1 MDHEN and CDR2 SYDVKM. Here the CDR3 DNA reads TGTGCCAGCAGCAGAGGACGGCCCCGGATTGGAGATACGCAGTATTTT. Translated: CASSRGRPRIGDTQYF.

V is TRBV7-9 and J is TRBJ2-1; 12 nucleotides match TRBD2. V lost 5 bases and J lost 4; bases outside the gene matches: 3. The germline V gene encodes CDR1 SEHNR and CDR2 FQNEAQ (reference sequence). The CDR3 is made up of 15 amino acids. The CDR3 reads CASSRTSGAYNEQFF. CDR3 coding DNA: TGTGCCAGCAGCCGGACTAGCGGGGCATACAATGAGCAGTTCTTC.

The V call is TRBV7-3, the J call TRBJ2-4; the D gene could be TRBD1 or TRBD2 (6 bases each). The germline V gene encodes CDR1 SGHTA and CDR2 FQGTGA. V was trimmed by 4 bases and J by 8 bases, leaving 18 bases between them. The CDR3 loop spans 15 amino acids. Here the CDR3 reads CASSSTGRRTDIQYF. CDR3 in DNA: TGTGCCAGCAGCTCAACAGGGAGGCGAACAGACATTCAGTACTTC. The full variable domain, with the rest looked up from reference TRBV7-3 and TRBJ2-4, is GAGVSQTPSNKVTEKGKYVELRCDPISGHTALYWYRQSLGQGPEFLIYFQGTGAADDSGLPNDRFFAVRPEGSVSTLKIQRTERGDSAVYLCASSSTGRRTDIQYFGAGTRLSVL.

J is TRBJ2-2 and V is TRBV21-1. TRBV21-1 is termed a pseudogene. This CDR3 region has 11 residues. This chain's CDR3 is CASRDTGELFF. CDR3 coding DNA: TGTGCCAGCAGGGACACCGGGGAGCTGTTTTTT.

The genes are TRBV6-5 and TRBJ1-2; D possibly corresponds to TRBD1 (5 bases). The germline V gene encodes CDR1 MNHEY and CDR2 SVGAGI. The CDR3 runs to 14 residues. The germline V and J ends were trimmed by 4 bases and 8 bases, with 17 bases remaining between them. The CDR3 bases are TGTGCCAGCAGTTCCGACAGCGGGGTTCGGGGCTACACCTTC. Protein product: CASSSDSGVRGYTF.

This rearrangement joins TRBV19 to TRBJ2-3, with a tentative D call TRBD1 (5 bases). In germline, CDR1 is LNHDA, CDR2 SQIVND (reference sequence). CDR3 size: 15 residues. Trimming took off 5 bases at V and 0 bases at J, with 12 bases between the two ends. The CDR3 DNA reads as TGTGCCAGTAGTGCCGGACACCCCAGCACAGATACGCAGTATTTT. It is translated as CASSAGHPSTDTQYF.

The chain links TRBV5-4 to TRBJ1-6; D not certain. The CDR3 is made up of 15 amino acids. V gave up 2 bases and J gave up 2 bases, with 8 bases separating them. Germline V gene sequence: CDR1 SGHNT, CDR2 YYREEE (reference sequence). The CDR3 nucleotides are TGTGCCAGCAGCTTTGACGGTACCTATAATTCACCCCTCCACTTT. It specifies CASSFDGTYNSPLHF.

This chain joins TRBV7-2 and TRBJ1-5; perhaps TRBD1 as D (6 bases). V shed 5 bases and J shed 0 bases, with 14 bases lying between them. This CDR3 has 16 residues. The germline gives CDR1 SGHTA, CDR2 FQGNSA. This CDR3 is CASSPSGQFSNQPQHF. CDR3 nucleotides: TGTGCCAGCAGCCCATCCGGACAGTTTAGCAATCAGCCCCAGCATTTT.

J is TRBJ2-2 and V is TRBV29-1, with D possibly matching TRBD1 (5 bases). The CDR3 is made up of 18 amino acids. The germline gives CDR1 SQVTM, CDR2 ANQGSEA. Trimming removed 4 bases at V and 2 bases at J, with 23 bases between. CDR3 protein: CSVGIIDSTQFNTGELFF. In DNA, the CDR3 is TGCAGCGTTGGAATAATAGACAGTACACAATTTAACACCGGGGAGCTGTTTTTT.

The chain couples TRBV25-1 to TRBJ2-7; the D gene is possibly TRBD1 (5 bases). Germline assignment: CDR1 MGHDK and CDR2 SYGVNS. CDR3 length: 13 residues. V was cut by 5 bases and J by 5 bases, with 13 bases left in between. CDR3 protein: CASSYGRVDEQYF. CDR3 nucleotides: TGTGCCAGCAGTTACGGCAGGGTAGACGAGCAGTACTTC.

J is TRBJ1-5 and V is TRBV7-9; a possible D gene is TRBD1 (6 bases). The CDR3 has 15 residues. V lost 1 base, J lost 2 bases, and 9 bases lay in between. Germline V gene lookup returns CDR1 SEHNR and CDR2 FQNEAQ (reference sequence). The CDR3 loop reads CASSLGGLGNQPQHF. In DNA, the CDR3 is TGTGCCAGCAGCTTAGGGGGGCTGGGCAATCAGCCCCAGCATTTT.

The J gene is TRBJ1-6, the V gene TRBV6-1, with D tentatively TRBD1 (6 bases). Germline V gives CDR1 MNHNS, CDR2 SASEGT. The length of the CDR3 is 17 residues. V gave up 1 base and J gave up 6 bases, with 16 bases separating them. This chain's CDR3 is CASSEGGAVAINSPLHF. CDR3 in DNA: TGTGCCAGCAGTGAAGGGGGGGCGGTCGCAATTAATTCACCCCTCCACTTT.

The chain links TRBV6-5 to TRBJ1-2, with D perhaps matching TRBD1 (6 bases). Germline values: CDR1 MNHEY, CDR2 SVGAGI. The CDR3 has 12 residues. Trimming stripped 8 bases from V and 5 bases from J, with 12 bases between. In nucleotides, the CDR3 is TGTGCCAGCCACGGGGGCTCTTATGGCTACACCTTC. This encodes CASHGGSYGYTF.

J is TRBJ2-1 and V is TRBV6-1, with 14 bases identical to TRBD2. CDR3 size: 15 residues. The germline CDR1 and CDR2 sequences are MNHNS and SASEGT. The J segment lost 8 bases and the V segment lost 5 bases, leaving 5 bases of the junction unmatched. The CDR3 reads CASSSGLAGGHEQFF. In DNA, the CDR3 is TGTGCCAGCAGTTCCGGACTAGCGGGAGGTCATGAGCAGTTCTTC.

The chain combines TRBV11-1 with TRBJ2-1; D perhaps matches TRBD2 (6 bases). The V end was cut by 0 bases, the J end by 7 bases, with 16 bases between. CDR1 SGHAT and CDR2 FQDESV come from the germline V gene (reference sequence). The CDR3 covers 16 residues. For the CDR3, the DNA is TGTGCCAGCAGCTTAGCCTCTGGCGGGAAGGGGAATGAGCAGTTCTTC. This sequence encodes CASSLASGGKGNEQFF.

The table lists this clone with a count of one. This rearrangement joins TRBV7-8 to TRBJ2-2; D may be TRBD1 (6 bases). V dropped 3 bases and J dropped 4 bases, with 9 bases sitting between them. Germline V CDR1 and CDR2: SGHVS, FQNEAQ. The CDR3 contains 14 residues. CDR3 region: CASSLGRGTGELFF. The CDR3 DNA is TGTGCCAGCAGCTTGGGCAGGGGCACCGGGGAGCTGTTTTTT.

CDR3 in DNA: TGTGCCAGCAGTTTACGGGAGGGCGTCCACGAGCAGTACTTC. The encoded protein is CASSLREGVHEQYF. This chain links TRBV27 with TRBJ2-7, with 8 bases lining up with TRBD2. CDR1 is MNHEY and CDR2 is SMNVEV in the germline V gene (reference sequence). This CDR3 is built from 14 residues. V dropped 2 bases and J dropped 5; count of bases not matched to a gene: 5.

The gene calls are TRBV25-1 and TRBJ1-2; no firm D call. Looked up from germline, CDR1 is MGHDK and CDR2 is SYGVNS. The CDR3 sequence is 13 residues long. The germline V and J ends were trimmed by 7 bases and 5 bases, with 14 bases remaining between them. CDR3 nucleotide sequence: TGTGCCAGCACCCGAACGTCAGAATATGGCTACACCTTC. Protein: CASTRTSEYGYTF.

This clone was counted a single time. The chain is built from TRBV2 and TRBJ2-1, with 7 bases lining up with TRBD1. Trimming at V came to 8 bases and at J to 5 bases, leaving 12 bases not matched to a gene. The CDR3 contains 15 residues. From germline, CDR1 is SNHLY and CDR2 FYNNEI. CDR3 DNA sequence: TGTGCCAGCCGCGGAGGATTAACAGGGGACAATGAGCAGTTCTTC. As protein: CASRGGLTGDNEQFF.

The chain has TRBV4-1 and TRBJ1-1; D possibly corresponds to TRBD1 (5 bases). CDR1 is MGHRA and CDR2 is YSYEKL in the germline V gene. V lost 5 bases, J lost 7 bases, and 20 bases lay in between. CDR3 length equals 15 residues. CDR3 DNA: TGCGCCAGCAGCGGAAGATTTCAGGGTATTGATGAAGCTTTCTTT. Its translation: CASSGRFQGIDEAFF.

This clone appeared once. The chain is built from TRBV9 and TRBJ1-2, with D perhaps matching TRBD1 (5 bases). Germline CDR1 is SGDLS and CDR2 is YYNGEE. The CDR3 runs to 17 residues. Trimming removed 0 bases from V and 8 bases from J, with 23 bases in between. For the CDR3, the DNA is TGTGCCAGCAGCGTAGACCCGGGGCATGGAGACGTGACCGGCTACACCTTC. This translates into CASSVDPGHGDVTGYTF.

The V gene is TRBV5-4, the J gene TRBJ2-1; no clear D. Germline lookup yields CDR1 SGHNT and CDR2 YYREEE (reference sequence). Trimming took off 6 bases at V and 8 bases at J, with 24 bases between the two ends. The CDR3 is 16 amino acids. The CDR3 sequence is CASTSPGSVPIDEQFF. CDR3 sequence (DNA): TGTGCCAGCACCTCGCCCGGATCAGTACCTATCGATGAGCAGTTCTTC.

The CDR3 spells CASSFRVLGGPNTGELFF. CDR3 bases: TGTGCCAGCAGCTTCAGGGTGTTGGGGGGCCCGAACACCGGGGAGCTGTTTTTT. The genes are TRBV5-8 and TRBJ2-2; tentatively, D is TRBD1 or TRBD2 (6 bases each). CDR1 and CDR2 (germline): SGHTS, YDEGEE. The CDR3 extends over 18 amino acids. Trimming took off 2 bases at V and 0 bases at J, with 17 bases between the two ends.